The 26 T cell receptor beta chains presented below share a single source sample, sequenced in a study of identical twins. TCRdb redid the calling of the 5' RACE reads with MiXCR, one entry per CDR3 protein. The sample contains roughly 630,000 distinct CDR3 sequences, 7.1% of which appear only once. These same records also appear under a second study, on yellow fever vaccine responses in identical twins.

Sequencing was performed on PBMCs. All receptors come from a woman between 18 and 29 years old in good health.

This clonotype has more than one count but fewer than ten. The chain joins TRBV20-1 to TRBJ1-1; D gene uncertain. Germline lookup yields CDR1 DFQATT and CDR2 SNEGSKA (reference sequence). Trimming left V 3 bases short and J 5 bases short, with 13 bases between. The CDR3 is 13 amino acids. In nucleotides, the CDR3 is TGCAGTGCTAGTCCCCCCGGCGGAACTGAAGCTTTCTTT. This encodes CSASPPGGTEAFF.

This clonotype occurred a few times. This chain joins TRBV24-1 and TRBJ2-7, with D possibly being TRBD2 (5 bases). Germline V gene sequence: CDR1 KGHDR, CDR2 SFDVKD. The germline V and J ends were trimmed by 3 bases and 7 bases, with 12 bases remaining between them. The CDR3 sequence is 13 residues long. In nucleotides, the CDR3 is TGTGCCACCAGTGATCTACGGACGGGGGAGCAGTACTTC. Amino acids: CATSDLRTGEQYF.

This clonotype was found many times. This chain links TRBV12-3 or TRBV12-4 with TRBJ1-2; 7 nucleotides match TRBD1. The CDR3 spans 15 residues. The junction had 10 bases not matched to a gene; V was cut back by 3 bases and J by 6 bases. This CDR3 reads CASSFGQAVRNGYTF. In DNA form, the CDR3 reads TGTGCCAGCAGTTTTGGACAGGCAGTTCGTAATGGCTACACCTTC.

In this sample, this clonotype turned up many times. The genes are TRBV5-1 and TRBJ2-4; 12 bases match TRBD2. The CDR3 consists of 18 residues. Germline CDR1 is SGHRS and CDR2 is YFSETQ. Trimming took 0 bases from V and 2 from J; bases not matched to a gene: 6. CDR3 DNA sequence: TGCGCCAGCAGCTTGGACCACGGACTAGCGGGGTCCAAAAACATTCAGTACTTC. Translated, it gives CASSLDHGLAGSKNIQYF. The full variable domain, with the rest looked up from reference TRBV5-1 and TRBJ2-4, is KAGVTQTPRYLIKTRGQQVTLSCSPISGHRSVSWYQQTPGQGLQFLFEYFSETQRNKGNFPGRFSGRQFSNSRSEMNVSTLELGDSALYLCASSLDHGLAGSKNIQYFGAGTRLSVL.

This clonotype was found many times. The chain recombines TRBV24-1 with TRBJ2-1; D is perhaps TRBD1 or TRBD2 (5 bases each). V lost 5 bases to trimming and J lost 6 bases, with 25 bases between them. The CDR3 is 18 amino acids. The V gene's germline CDR1 is KGHDR and CDR2 SFDVKD. CDR3 in DNA: TGTGCCACCAGTGTCCAGTTAGAGGGCCGTGAAGGGGTCAATGAGCAGTTCTTC. The encoded protein is CATSVQLEGREGVNEQFF.

This clonotype was detected many times. The rearrangement joins TRBV6-1 to TRBJ2-3, with 8 bases lining up with TRBD2. Germline CDR1 is MNHNS and CDR2 is SASEGT. The V and J ends lost 6 bases and 6 bases, in that order; junction bases with no gene match: 11. The CDR3 has 15 residues. In DNA, the CDR3 is TGTGCCAGCAGCCCCACGTCGGGGGGGGCTGATACGCAGTATTTT. Its translation is CASSPTSGGADTQYF.

This clonotype occurred a few times. The chain employs TRBV20-1 and TRBJ2-1, with 10 bases fitting TRBD1. Germline trimming cut 0 bases from V and 6 bases from J; bases unmatched to any gene: 8. The V gene's germline CDR1 is DFQATT and CDR2 SNEGSKA (reference sequence). The CDR3 length is 16 residues. The CDR3 loop is CSARDQGTGAINEQFF. The CDR3 DNA follows: TGCAGTGCTAGAGATCAAGGGACAGGGGCCATCAATGAGCAGTTCTTC.

This clonotype has ten or more counts. This chain joins TRBV5-5 and TRBJ2-1, with a possible D match to TRBD2 (6 bases). The germline V and J ends were trimmed by 4 bases and 0 bases, with 14 bases remaining between them. CDR3 length: 16 amino acids. Germline V gene lookup returns CDR1 SGHKS and CDR2 YYEKEE (reference sequence). The CDR3 DNA reads TGTGCCAGCAGCCCACCACTAGCCCGCTCCTACAATGAGCAGTTCTTC. Protein product: CASSPPLARSYNEQFF.

CDR3 protein: CSVELGVSNEQFF. The CDR3 DNA reads as TGCAGCGTTGAACTGGGGGTCAGCAATGAGCAGTTCTTC. The V call is TRBV29-1, the J call TRBJ2-1, with D perhaps being TRBD1 or TRBD2 (5 bases each). CDR3 length: 13 residues. Trimming stripped 2 bases from V and 6 bases from J, with 11 bases between. Germline CDR1 is SQVTM and CDR2 is ANQGSEA.

The rearrangement joins TRBV20-1 to TRBJ1-5; 7 bases line up with TRBD1. CDR1 is DFQATT, CDR2 SNEGSKA, per germline (reference sequence). Trimming cost V 6 bases and J 6 bases; bases outside gene matches: 8. This CDR3 is built from 13 residues. The CDR3 loop is CSAGAGGGQPQHF. DNA of the CDR3: TGCAGTGCCGGAGCAGGGGGTGGTCAGCCCCAGCATTTT.

This clonotype was counted a few times. The genes are TRBV28 and TRBJ2-3, with D uncertain. Germline V gives CDR1 MDHEN, CDR2 SYDVKM. This CDR3 is built from 13 residues. Trimming cost V 5 bases and J 4 bases, with 10 bases left between them. The CDR3, as DNA: TGTGCCAGCAGTGGCCCACGGCCAGATACGCAGTATTTT. This encodes CASSGPRPDTQYF.

The chain is built from TRBV7-9 and TRBJ2-1, with D perhaps TRBD1 (6 bases). CDR1 is SEHNR and CDR2 is FQNEAQ in the germline V gene (reference sequence). The length of the CDR3 is 15 residues. Trimming pared 5 bases from V and 5 bases from J, leaving 16 bases between. The chain's CDR3 is CASSPQGHRDNEQFF. CDR3 in DNA: TGTGCCAGCAGCCCGCAGGGACATAGGGACAATGAGCAGTTCTTC.

The chain couples TRBV5-6 to TRBJ2-2; 9 bases line up with TRBD2. CDR3 length equals 16 residues. From germline, CDR1 is SGHDT and CDR2 YYEEEE. Unmatched junction bases numbered 8, after V lost 2 bases and J lost 6 bases. CDR3 amino acids: CASSLRLAAQPGELFF. The CDR3 bases are TGTGCCAGCAGCTTACGACTAGCGGCTCAGCCCGGGGAGCTGTTTTTT.

The chain couples TRBV5-6 to TRBJ2-7; 8 bases match TRBD1. The CDR3 is 14 residues long. The V segment lost 3 bases and the J segment 5 bases; nucleotides outside the gene matches: 7. Per germline, CDR1 SGHDT and CDR2 YYEEEE. The CDR3, as DNA: TGTGCCAGCAGCTGGCGGACAGGGTCCAACGAGCAGTACTTC. Translating it yields CASSWRTGSNEQYF.

Ten or more counts support this clonotype. The chain couples TRBV12-3 or TRBV12-4 to TRBJ1-1; 7 nucleotides agree with TRBD1. The CDR3 sequence is 13 residues long. V trimming: 6 bases; J trimming: 4 bases; junction bases outside the gene matches: 5. CDR3 amino acids: CASRTGSRTEAFF. The CDR3 DNA is TGTGCCAGCAGGACAGGGTCTCGCACTGAAGCTTTCTTT.

The chain uses TRBV24-1 and TRBJ1-5, with TRBD1 matching 7 bases. Germline V gene lookup returns CDR1 KGHDR and CDR2 SFDVKD. The CDR3 consists of 16 residues. With V trimmed by 3 bases and J by 6 bases, 10 bases remained unmatched. In DNA form, the CDR3 reads TGTGCCACCAGTGATGCCACAGGGGCGAGAGTTCAGCCCCAGCATTTT. This codes for CATSDATGARVQPQHF.

This clonotype was detected a few times. The V gene is TRBV28, the J gene TRBJ2-1; 7 bases fit TRBD2. Losses at the gene ends were 4 bases for V and 12 bases for J; bases not matched to a gene: 6. Looked up from germline, CDR1 is MDHEN and CDR2 is SYDVKM. The CDR3 runs to 12 residues. CDR3 loop: CASSSRGERQFF. CDR3 in DNA: TGTGCCAGCAGTTCTCGGGGGGAAAGGCAGTTCTTC. Drawing the rest from reference TRBV28 and TRBJ2-1, the complete variable domain is DVKVTQSSRYLVKRTGEKVFLECVQDMDHENMFWYRQDPGLGLRLIYFSYDVKMKEKGDIPEGYSVSREKKERFSLILESASTNQTSMYLCASSSRGERQFFGPGTRLTVL.

The chain combines TRBV20-1 with TRBJ2-7; D not certain. The germline V gene has CDR1 DFQATT and CDR2 SNEGSKA (reference sequence). The CDR3 length is 14 residues. The germline V and J ends were trimmed by 0 bases and 0 bases, with 9 bases remaining between them. CDR3 protein: CSARDLDGSYEQYF. The CDR3 bases are TGCAGTGCTAGAGATCTGGACGGCTCCTACGAGCAGTACTTC.

This clonotype was observed a few times. The chain links TRBV20-1 to TRBJ2-3; 7 bases are shared with TRBD1. With V trimmed by 3 bases and J by 0 bases, 0 bases remained unmatched. This CDR3 has 13 residues. Germline-derived CDR1 and CDR2 are DFQATT and SNEGSKA (reference sequence). The DNA for the CDR3 is TGCAGTGCTAGGGGACAGAGCACAGATACGCAGTATTTT. As protein: CSARGQSTDTQYF.

The chain carries TRBV12-3 or TRBV12-4 and TRBJ1-2, with 7 bases lining up with TRBD1. There are 15 residues in the CDR3. J lost 0 bases, V lost 3 bases, and 4 bases had no gene match. CDR3 protein: CASSLTGRSNYGYTF. The CDR3, as DNA: TGTGCCAGCAGTTTGACAGGGCGGTCTAACTATGGCTACACCTTC.

In this sample, this clonotype turned up a few times. The V call is TRBV5-6, the J call TRBJ2-7; D may be TRBD2 (6 bases). The CDR3 extends over 14 amino acids. Germline V gene lookup returns CDR1 SGHDT and CDR2 YYEEEE. V lost 0 bases to trimming and J lost 4 bases, with 11 bases between them. This chain's CDR3 is CASSLGEGTYEQYF. The DNA for the CDR3 is TGTGCCAGCAGCTTGGGCGAGGGGACTTACGAGCAGTACTTC. Supplemented by reference TRBV5-6 and TRBJ2-7, the full variable domain reads DAGVTQSPTHLIKTRGQQVTLRCSPKSGHDTVSWYQQALGQGPQFIFQYYEEEERQRGNFPDRFSGHQFPNYSSELNVNALLLGDSALYLCASSLGEGTYEQYFGPGTRLTVT.

This chain uses TRBV2 with TRBJ2-1, with a weak D call TRBD1 (5 bases). The CDR3 sequence is 13 residues long. Germline-derived CDR1 and CDR2 are SNHLY and FYNNEI. With 6 bases removed from V and 5 bases from J, the gap between germline ends came to 11 bases. The CDR3 loop is CASSPGFHNEQFF. CDR3 sequence (DNA): TGTGCCAGCAGCCCAGGGTTTCACAATGAGCAGTTCTTC.

The genes are TRBV27 and TRBJ2-7; 12 nucleotides match TRBD1. J lost 6 bases, V lost 6 bases, and 6 bases had no gene match. CDR3 length: 14 amino acids. Germline CDR1 is MNHEY and CDR2 is SMNVEV (reference sequence). The CDR3 sequence is CASRMGQGALEQYF. CDR3 bases: TGTGCCAGCAGGATGGGACAGGGGGCTCTCGAGCAGTACTTC.

This clonotype came up many times. V and J are TRBV24-1 and TRBJ2-1; TRBD1 matches at 8 bases. The junction had 10 bases not matched to a gene; V was cut back by 7 bases and J by 6 bases. The CDR3 runs to 15 residues. CDR1 is KGHDR and CDR2 is SFDVKD in the germline V gene. CDR3 in amino acids: CATRGTGLEGNEQFF. DNA of the CDR3: TGTGCCACCAGGGGGACAGGATTGGAGGGCAATGAGCAGTTCTTC.

This clonotype was seen repeatedly, ten times or more. This rearrangement joins TRBV10-2 to TRBJ1-4; TRBD1 aligns across 10 bases. The CDR3 has 14 residues. Trimming at V came to 6 bases and at J to 3 bases, leaving 1 base not matched to a gene. Looked up from germline, CDR1 is WSHSY and CDR2 is SAAADI. Written as DNA, the CDR3 is TGCGCCAGCAGCGGGACAGGGGCTAATGAAAAACTGTTTTTT. Amino acid sequence: CASSGTGANEKLFF.

This clonotype came up a few times. V and J are TRBV20-1 and TRBJ2-5; D may be TRBD2 (6 bases). The CDR3 loop spans 15 amino acids. V was pared by 6 bases and J by 5 bases, with 22 bases between. The germline V gene has CDR1 DFQATT and CDR2 SNEGSKA (reference sequence). CDR3 in DNA: TGCAGTGCCAACCCTCCGGGCGGGGTCTGGGAGACCCAGTACTTC. Translation gives CSANPPGGVWETQYF.